The present TCR beta chain was sequenced within a study of control samples from healthy donors and cancer patients. Trimming took off 2 bases at V and 6 bases at J, with 12 bases between the two ends. This CDR3 contains 14 residues. From germline, CDR1 is SGHTA and CDR2 FQGNSA. Assay used: immunoSEQ multiplex PCR; TCRdb lists only in-frame clones, some missing. This table has 90,000 to 100,000 clones, around three quarters appearing once. The source is a young woman in good health. Sequences were obtained from blood. The chain combines TRBV7-2 with TRBJ2-3; D is possibly TRBD2 (5 bases). The CDR3 here is CASSLIPGLDTQYF. In DNA form, the CDR3 reads TGTGCCAGCAGCTTAATTCCGGGGTTGGATACGCAGTATTTT.